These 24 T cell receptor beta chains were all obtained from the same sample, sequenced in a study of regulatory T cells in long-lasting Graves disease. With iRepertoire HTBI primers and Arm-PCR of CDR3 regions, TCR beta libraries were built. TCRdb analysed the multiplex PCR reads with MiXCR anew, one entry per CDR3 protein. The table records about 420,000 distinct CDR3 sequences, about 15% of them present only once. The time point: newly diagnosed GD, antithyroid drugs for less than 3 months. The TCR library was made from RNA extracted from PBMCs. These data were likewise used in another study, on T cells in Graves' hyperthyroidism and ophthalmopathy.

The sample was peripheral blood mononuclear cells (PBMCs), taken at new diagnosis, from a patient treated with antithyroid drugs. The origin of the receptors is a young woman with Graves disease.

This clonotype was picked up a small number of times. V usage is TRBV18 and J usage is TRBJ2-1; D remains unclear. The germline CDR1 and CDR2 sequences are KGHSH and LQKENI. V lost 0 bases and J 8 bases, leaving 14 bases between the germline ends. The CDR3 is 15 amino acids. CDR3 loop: CASSPPSTGSDEQFF. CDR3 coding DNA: TGTGCCAGCTCACCACCTAGTACCGGGTCTGATGAGCAGTTCTTC.

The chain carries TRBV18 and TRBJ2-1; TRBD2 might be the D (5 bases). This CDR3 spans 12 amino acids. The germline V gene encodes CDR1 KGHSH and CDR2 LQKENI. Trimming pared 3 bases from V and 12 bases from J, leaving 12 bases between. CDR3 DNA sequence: TGTGCCAGCTCACCTTACCGGGGTGGGCAGTTCTTC. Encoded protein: CASSPYRGGQFF.

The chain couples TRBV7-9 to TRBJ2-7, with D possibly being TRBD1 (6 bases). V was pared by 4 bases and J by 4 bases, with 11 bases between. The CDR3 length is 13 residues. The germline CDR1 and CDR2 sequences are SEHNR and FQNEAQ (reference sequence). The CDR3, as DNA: TGTGCCAGCAGCTCAACGAGGGGGTACGAGCAGTACTTC. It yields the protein CASSSTRGYEQYF.

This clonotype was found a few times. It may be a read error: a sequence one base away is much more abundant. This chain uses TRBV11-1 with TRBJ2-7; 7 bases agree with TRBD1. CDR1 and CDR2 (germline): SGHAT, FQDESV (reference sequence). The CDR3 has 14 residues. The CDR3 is CAGSRRTGPGEQYF. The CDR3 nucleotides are TGTGCCGGCAGCCGTCGGACAGGCCCCGGCGAGCAGTACTTC.

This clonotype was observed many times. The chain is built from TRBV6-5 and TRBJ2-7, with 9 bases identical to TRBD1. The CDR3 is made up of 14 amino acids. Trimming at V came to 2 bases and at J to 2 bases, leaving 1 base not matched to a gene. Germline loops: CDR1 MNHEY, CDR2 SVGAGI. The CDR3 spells CASSYRDRAYEQYF. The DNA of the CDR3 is TGTGCCAGCAGTTACCGGGACAGGGCCTACGAGCAGTACTTC.

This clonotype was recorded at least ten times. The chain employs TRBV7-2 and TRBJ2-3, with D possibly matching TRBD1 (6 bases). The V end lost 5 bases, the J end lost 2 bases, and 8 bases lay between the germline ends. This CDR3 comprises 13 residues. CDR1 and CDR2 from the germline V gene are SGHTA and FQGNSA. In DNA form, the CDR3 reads TGTGCCAGCAGCGGGGACAACACAGATACGCAGTATTTT. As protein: CASSGDNTDTQYF.

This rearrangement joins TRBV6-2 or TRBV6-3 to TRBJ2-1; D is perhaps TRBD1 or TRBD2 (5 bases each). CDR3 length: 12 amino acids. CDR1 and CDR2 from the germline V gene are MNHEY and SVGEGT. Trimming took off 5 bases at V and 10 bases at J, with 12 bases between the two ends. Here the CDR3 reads CASSESWGEQFF. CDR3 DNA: TGTGCCAGCAGTGAATCGTGGGGGGAGCAGTTCTTC.

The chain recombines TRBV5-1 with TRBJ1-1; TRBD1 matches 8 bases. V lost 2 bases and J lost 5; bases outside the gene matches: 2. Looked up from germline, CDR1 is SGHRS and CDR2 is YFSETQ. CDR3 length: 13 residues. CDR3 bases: TGCGCCAGCAGCTTACAGGGGGAGACTGAAGCTTTCTTT. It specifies CASSLQGETEAFF.

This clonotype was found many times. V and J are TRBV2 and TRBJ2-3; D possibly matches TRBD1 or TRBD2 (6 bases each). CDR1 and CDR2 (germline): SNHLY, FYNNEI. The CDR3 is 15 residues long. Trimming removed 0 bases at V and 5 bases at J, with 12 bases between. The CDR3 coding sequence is TGTGCCAGCAGTGAAGCGCCGAGGGGGGAAGATACGCAGTATTTT. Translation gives CASSEAPRGEDTQYF.

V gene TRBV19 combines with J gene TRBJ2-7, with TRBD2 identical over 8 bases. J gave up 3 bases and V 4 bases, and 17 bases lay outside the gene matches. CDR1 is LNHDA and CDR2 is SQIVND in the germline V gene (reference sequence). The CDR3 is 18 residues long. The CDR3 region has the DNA TGTGCCAGTAGTAAAAACCTCGGGGGGGCAGCTAGTGACTACGAGCAGTACTTC. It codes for CASSKNLGGAASDYEQYF.

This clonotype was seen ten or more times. This CDR3 reads CASSPTAGTSAYYEQYF. In DNA form, the CDR3 reads TGTGCCAGCAGCCCCACGGCCGGGACTAGCGCATACTACGAGCAGTACTTC. J is TRBJ2-7 and V is TRBV7-2; TRBD2 matches 10 bases. Trimming at V came to 5 bases and at J to 3 bases, leaving 13 bases not matched to a gene. The CDR3 loop spans 17 amino acids. Per the germline V gene, CDR1 is SGHTA and CDR2 is FQGNSA.

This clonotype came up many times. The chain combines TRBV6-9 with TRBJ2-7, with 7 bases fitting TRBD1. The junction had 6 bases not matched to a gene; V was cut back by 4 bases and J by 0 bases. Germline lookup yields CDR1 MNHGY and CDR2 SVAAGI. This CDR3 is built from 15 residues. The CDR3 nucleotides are TGTGCCAGCAGTTTTACCCGACAGGGCTCCTACGAGCAGTACTTC. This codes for CASSFTRQGSYEQYF.

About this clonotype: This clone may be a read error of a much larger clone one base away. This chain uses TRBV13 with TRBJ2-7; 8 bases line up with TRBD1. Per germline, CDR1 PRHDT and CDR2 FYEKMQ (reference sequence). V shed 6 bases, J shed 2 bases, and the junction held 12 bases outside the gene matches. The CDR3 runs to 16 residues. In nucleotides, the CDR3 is TGTGCCAGCAGTCTTGGACAGGGAAAATCCCCCTACGAGCAGTACTTC. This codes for CASSLGQGKSPYEQYF.

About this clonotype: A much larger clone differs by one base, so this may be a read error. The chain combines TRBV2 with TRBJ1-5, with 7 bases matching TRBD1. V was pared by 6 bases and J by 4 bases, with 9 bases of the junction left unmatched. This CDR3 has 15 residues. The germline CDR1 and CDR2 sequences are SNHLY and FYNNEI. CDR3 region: CASRGEAGGNQPQHF. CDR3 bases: TGTGCCAGCAGAGGGGAGGCAGGGGGGAATCAGCCCCAGCATTTT. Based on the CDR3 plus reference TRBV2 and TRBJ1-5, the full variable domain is EPEVTQTPSHQVTQMGQEVILRCVPISNHLYFYWYRQILGQKVEFLVSFYNNEISEKSEIFDDQFSVERPDGSNFTLKIRSTKLEDSAMYFCASRGEAGGNQPQHFGDGTRLSIL.

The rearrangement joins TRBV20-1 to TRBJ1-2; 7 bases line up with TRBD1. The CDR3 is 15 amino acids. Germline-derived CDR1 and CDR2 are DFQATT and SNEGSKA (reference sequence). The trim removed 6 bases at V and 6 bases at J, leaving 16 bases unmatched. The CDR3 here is CSARQGARLMDGYTF. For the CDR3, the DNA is TGCAGTGCACGACAGGGAGCCCGCCTAATGGATGGCTACACCTTC.

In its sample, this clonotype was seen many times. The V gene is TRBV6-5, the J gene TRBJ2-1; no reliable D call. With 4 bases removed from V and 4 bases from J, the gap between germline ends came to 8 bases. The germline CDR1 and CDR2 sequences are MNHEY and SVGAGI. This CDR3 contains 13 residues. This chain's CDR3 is CASSWSTYNEQFF. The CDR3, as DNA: TGTGCCAGCAGTTGGTCCACATACAATGAGCAGTTCTTC.

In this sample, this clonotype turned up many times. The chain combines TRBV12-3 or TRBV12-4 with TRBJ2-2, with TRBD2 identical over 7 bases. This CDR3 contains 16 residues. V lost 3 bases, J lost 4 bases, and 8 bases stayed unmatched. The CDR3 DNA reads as TGTGCCAGCAGTTTTGCGGCGGGAGCGGGCACCGGGGAGCTGTTTTTT. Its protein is CASSFAAGAGTGELFF.

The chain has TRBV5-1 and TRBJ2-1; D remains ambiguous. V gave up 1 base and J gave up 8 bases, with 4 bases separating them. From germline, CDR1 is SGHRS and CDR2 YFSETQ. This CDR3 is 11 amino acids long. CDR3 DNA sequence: TGCGCCAGCAGCTTGCACGATGAGCAGTTCTTC. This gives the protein CASSLHDEQFF.

The CDR3 DNA reads TGCAGTGGGGAGATGCGGGGCCAAGAGACCCAGTACTTC. This codes for CSGEMRGQETQYF. This sequence joins TRBV20-1 and TRBJ2-5; maybe TRBD2 (6 bases). CDR3 size: 13 residues. Germline lookup yields CDR1 DFQATT and CDR2 SNEGSKA (reference sequence). Trimming cost V 7 bases and J 1 base, with 13 bases left between them.

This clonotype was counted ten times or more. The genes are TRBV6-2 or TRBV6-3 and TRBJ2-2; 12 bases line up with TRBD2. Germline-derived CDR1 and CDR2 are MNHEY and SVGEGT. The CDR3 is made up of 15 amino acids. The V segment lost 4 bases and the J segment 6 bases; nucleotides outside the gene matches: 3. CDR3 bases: TGTGCCAGCAGTTCACTAGCGGGAGGAGCCGGGGAGCTGTTTTTT. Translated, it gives CASSSLAGGAGELFF.

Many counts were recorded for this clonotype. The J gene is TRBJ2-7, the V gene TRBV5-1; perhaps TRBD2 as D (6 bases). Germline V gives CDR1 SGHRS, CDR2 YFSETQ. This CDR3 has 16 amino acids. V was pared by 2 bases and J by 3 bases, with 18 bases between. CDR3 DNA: TGCGCCAGCAGCTTCGGTCATGGGGGGACTCTCTACGAGCAGTACTTC. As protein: CASSFGHGGTLYEQYF. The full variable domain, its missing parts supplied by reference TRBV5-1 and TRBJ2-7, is KAGVTQTPRYLIKTRGQQVTLSCSPISGHRSVSWYQQTPGQGLQFLFEYFSETQRNKGNFPGRFSGRQFSNSRSEMNVSTLELGDSALYLCASSFGHGGTLYEQYFGPGTRLTVT.

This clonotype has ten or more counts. The CDR3 loop is CASNTGTVPYGYTF. For the CDR3, the DNA is TGTGCCAGCAACACCGGGACAGTCCCCTATGGCTACACCTTC. The chain carries TRBV28 and TRBJ1-2, with 7 nucleotides matching TRBD1. Looked up from germline, CDR1 is MDHEN and CDR2 is SYDVKM. Germline trimming cut 7 bases from V and 4 bases from J; bases unmatched to any gene: 9. This CDR3 contains 14 residues.

The CDR3 is CASSQTRSNTEAFF. Here the CDR3 DNA reads TGTGCCAGCAGTCAAACACGCTCGAACACTGAAGCTTTCTTT. The chain has TRBV6-1 and TRBJ1-1; D call uncertain. Germline CDR1 MNHNS, CDR2 SASEGT. V was trimmed by 5 bases and J by 1 base, leaving 11 bases between them. The CDR3 sequence is 14 residues long.

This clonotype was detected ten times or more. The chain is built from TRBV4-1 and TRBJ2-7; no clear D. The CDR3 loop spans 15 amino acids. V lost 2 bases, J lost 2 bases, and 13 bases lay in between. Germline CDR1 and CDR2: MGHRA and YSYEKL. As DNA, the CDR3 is TGCGCCAGCAGCCAAACCTCGAGCTACCCCTACGAGCAGTACTTC. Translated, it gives CASSQTSSYPYEQYF.